The 26 T cell receptor beta chains presented below share a single source sample, sequenced in a study of vaccination and CD4 T cells after COVID-19. Noted treatment: roughly nine-day PBMC culture with coronavirus spike peptide pools or control peptides (ViraFEST assay). CD4+ T cells that had been cultured provided DNA sequenced with the Oncomine TCR Beta short-read assay. TCRdb reprocessed the PCR reads via MiXCR and lists one record per CDR3 protein. Here the sample spans 17,000 or so distinct CDR3 sequences, 43% being singletons. These receptors' targets are unknown. The material sequenced was CD4+ T cells from blood, cultured in vitro, taken before SARS-CoV-2 vaccination. These receptor sequences come from a human donor who had recovered from COVID-19.

This clonotype was counted a single time. This rearrangement joins TRBV6-1 to TRBJ2-6; D is unclear. Trimming took off 5 bases at V and 2 bases at J, with 7 bases between the two ends. This CDR3 has 14 amino acids. Germline lookup yields CDR1 MNHNS and CDR2 SASEGT. As DNA, the CDR3 is TGTGCCAGCAGTATCGGTCCTGGGGCCAACGTCCTGACTTTC. This gives the protein CASSIGPGANVLTF.

This clonotype has a handful of counts. This rearrangement joins TRBV10-3 to TRBJ1-2, with D perhaps matching TRBD1 (5 bases). Germline-derived CDR1 and CDR2 are ENHRY and SYGVKD. The V and J ends lost 0 bases and 6 bases respectively, with 11 bases between them. This CDR3 has 14 residues. CDR3 sequence reads: CAISESRDGNGYTF. Here the CDR3 DNA reads TGTGCCATCAGTGAGTCGAGGGACGGGAATGGCTACACCTTC.

This chain links TRBV28 with TRBJ2-4; 8 bases match TRBD2. V was clipped by 8 bases and J by 7 bases; unmatched bases: 7. CDR1 and CDR2 from the germline V gene are MDHEN and SYDVKM. There are 13 residues in the CDR3. CDR3: CASLAGYGNIQYF. CDR3 DNA: TGTGCCAGCCTAGCGGGTTATGGGAACATTCAGTACTTC.

The CDR3 sequence is CSASEDQANKYEQYF. CDR3 nucleotides: TGCAGTGCTAGTGAGGACCAGGCGAACAAATACGAGCAGTACTTC. This chain joins TRBV20-1 and TRBJ2-7; D uncertain. This CDR3 comprises 15 residues. Germline V gene data show CDR1 as DFQATT and CDR2 as SNEGSKA (reference sequence). Trimming removed 3 bases from V and 4 bases from J, with 19 bases in between.

This clonotype was seen a handful of times. J is TRBJ2-7 and V is TRBV7-6; D perhaps matches TRBD1 (6 bases). Germline CDR1 is SGHVS and CDR2 is FNYEAQ. V lost 1 base, J lost 2 bases, and 15 bases lay in between. The CDR3 is made up of 16 amino acids. CDR3 amino acids: CASSLGGRGSTYEQYF. The CDR3 DNA follows: TGTGCCAGCAGCTTAGGCGGCAGGGGCAGTACCTACGAGCAGTACTTC.

This clonotype appeared a few times. V usage is TRBV5-6 and J usage is TRBJ1-5; D is ambiguous. The CDR3 contains 14 residues. CDR1 is SGHDT and CDR2 is YYEEEE in the germline V gene. With 0 bases removed from V and 0 bases from J, the gap between germline ends came to 4 bases. The CDR3 sequence: CASSLGASNQPQHF. The CDR3 DNA sequence: TGTGCCAGCAGCTTGGGGGCTAGCAATCAGCCCCAGCATTTT.

The V and J genes are TRBV6-2 or TRBV6-3 and TRBJ1-2; TRBD1 matches at 7 bases. V was clipped by 7 bases and J by 3 bases; unmatched bases: 5. Germline lookup yields CDR1 MNHEY and CDR2 SVGEGT. CDR3 length: 13 amino acids. This CDR3 reads CASTTGRDYGYTF. The CDR3, as DNA: TGTGCCAGCACGACAGGGAGGGACTATGGCTACACCTTC.

The chain uses TRBV7-9 and TRBJ2-1; D perhaps matches TRBD2 (6 bases). The DNA matches TRBJ2-7 better at its end, which makes the J call doubtful. CDR1 and CDR2 from the germline V gene are SEHNR and FQNEAQ (reference sequence). The CDR3 loop spans 14 amino acids. This CDR3 reads CASSPSANSYEQYF. The CDR3 DNA follows: TGTGCCAGCAGCCCTAGCGCGAACTCCTACGAGCAGTACTTC.

In its sample, this clonotype was seen a few times. The V and J genes are TRBV20-1 and TRBJ1-4; weak D call: TRBD1 (6 bases). The ends were cut back, 4 bases at V and 7 bases at J, with 13 bases in the middle. CDR3 size: 13 residues. The germline V gene has CDR1 DFQATT and CDR2 SNEGSKA (reference sequence). The CDR3, as DNA: TGCAGTGCTACGGGACAAGGCGGTGAAAAACTGTTTTTT. Translating it yields CSATGQGGEKLFF.

This sequence joins TRBV20-1 and TRBJ2-7; 8 bases are a match to TRBD2. The J segment lost 3 bases and the V segment lost 0 bases, leaving 7 bases of the junction unmatched. CDR1 DFQATT and CDR2 SNEGSKA come from the germline V gene (reference sequence). The CDR3 has 15 amino acids. Here the CDR3 reads CSARDRSGSVYEQYF. CDR3 in DNA: TGCAGTGCTAGAGATCGGAGCGGGAGTGTCTACGAGCAGTACTTC.

The table lists this clonotype with a count of one. J is TRBJ1-2 and V is TRBV11-1; 8 nucleotides align to TRBD1. The CDR3 covers 15 residues. Germline assignment: CDR1 SGHAT and CDR2 FQDESV (reference sequence). V was clipped by 4 bases and J by 3 bases; unmatched bases: 7. CDR3 in amino acids: CASSSNVQGDYGYTF. In DNA form, the CDR3 reads TGTGCCAGCAGCTCCAACGTACAGGGGGACTATGGCTACACCTTC.

This clonotype was seen a few times. V is TRBV19 and J is TRBJ2-1; the match to TRBD1 covers 8 bases. Germline V CDR1 and CDR2: LNHDA, SQIVND (reference sequence). The V segment lost 8 bases and the J segment 3 bases; nucleotides outside the gene matches: 3. The CDR3 contains 13 residues. CDR3 DNA: TGTGCCAGTTCAGACAGGGGCTACAATGAGCAGTTCTTC. Its protein product is CASSDRGYNEQFF.

The chain has TRBV6-1 and TRBJ2-1; TRBD2 might be the D (6 bases). The CDR3 loop spans 13 amino acids. CDR1 is MNHNS, CDR2 SASEGT, per germline. The ends were cut back, 0 bases at V and 10 bases at J, with 10 bases in the middle. CDR3 loop: CASSEAHGGEQFF. CDR3 coding DNA: TGTGCCAGCAGTGAAGCTCATGGGGGGGAGCAGTTCTTC.

CDR3: CASSESGAATEAFF. The CDR3 DNA sequence: TGTGCCAGCAGCGAATCGGGGGCGGCCACTGAAGCTTTCTTT. The rearrangement joins TRBV9 to TRBJ1-1, with a possible D match to TRBD1 (6 bases). The CDR3 has 14 residues. Germline values: CDR1 SGDLS, CDR2 YYNGEE. The V gene lost 3 bases and the J gene lost 4 bases, with 13 bases spanning the gap.

This clonotype was detected a few times. The J gene is TRBJ2-7, the V gene TRBV20-1; 11 positions agree with TRBD2. The germline CDR1 and CDR2 sequences are DFQATT and SNEGSKA (reference sequence). V shed 6 bases, J shed 7 bases, and the junction held 14 bases outside the gene matches. There are 15 residues in the CDR3. For the CDR3, the DNA is TGCAGTGCAGAGCACCTAGCGGGAGGTTTAAATGAGCAGTACTTC. This sequence encodes CSAEHLAGGLNEQYF.

V gene TRBV5-5 combines with J gene TRBJ2-5; D possibly matches TRBD1 or TRBD2 (5 bases each). Germline V lookup: CDR1 SGHKS, CDR2 YYEKEE (reference sequence). The CDR3 loop spans 16 amino acids. Trimming left V 3 bases short and J 1 base short, with 16 bases between. This CDR3 is CASSSGRGPFQETQYF. The CDR3 coding sequence is TGTGCCAGCAGCTCGGGAAGGGGCCCCTTCCAAGAGACCCAGTACTTC.

V and J are TRBV5-4 and TRBJ2-7, with TRBD2 identical over 7 bases. The CDR3 sequence is 15 residues long. J was trimmed by 0 bases and V by 0 bases; bases with no gene match: 3. CDR1 SGHNT and CDR2 YYREEE come from the germline V gene (reference sequence). The CDR3 nucleotides are TGTGCCAGCAGCTTGGCCGGCGGGGGCTCCTACGAGCAGTACTTC. Its protein product is CASSLAGGGSYEQYF.

This clonotype came up a few times. The chain recombines TRBV27 with TRBJ2-5; weak D call: TRBD2 (5 bases). Looked up from germline, CDR1 is MNHEY and CDR2 is SMNVEV (reference sequence). The CDR3 is 18 residues long. V lost 5 bases to trimming and J lost 5 bases, with 27 bases between them. As DNA, the CDR3 is TGTGCCAGCAGTCCGAGGGTCCACGCTACCCCTAAACAGGAGACCCAGTACTTC. It is translated as CASSPRVHATPKQETQYF.

The DNA for the CDR3 is TGCAGTGCTAGAGAGAGCGTTAGCAATCAGCCCCAGCATTTT. This sequence encodes CSARESVSNQPQHF. V and J are TRBV20-1 and TRBJ1-5; no reliable D call. Germline assignment: CDR1 DFQATT and CDR2 SNEGSKA (reference sequence). Trimming cost V 0 bases and J 0 bases, with 6 bases left between them. CDR3 length: 14 amino acids.

This clonotype has only a few counts. Written as DNA, the CDR3 is TGTGCCAGCAGTTACACGACAGGGACCATGAACACTGAAGCTTTCTTT. Protein sequence: CASSYTTGTMNTEAFF. The chain employs TRBV6-5 and TRBJ1-1; TRBD1 agrees at 7 bases. The CDR3 is made up of 16 amino acids. V lost 2 bases, J lost 0 bases, and 6 bases stayed unmatched. Germline V CDR1 and CDR2: MNHEY, SVGAGI.

V and J are TRBV27 and TRBJ1-2; D unclear. V was clipped by 2 bases and J by 2 bases, with 12 bases between them. The CDR3 spans 15 residues. The V gene's germline CDR1 is MNHEY and CDR2 SMNVEV (reference sequence). The CDR3: CASSLMPVGNYGYTF. The CDR3 nucleotides read TGTGCCAGCAGTTTAATGCCCGTAGGGAACTATGGCTACACCTTC.

The CDR3 spells CASSFTGGETEAFF. The DNA of the CDR3 is TGTGCCAGCAGCTTCACAGGGGGCGAGACTGAAGCTTTCTTT. This chain links TRBV11-3 with TRBJ1-1, with 9 bases lining up with TRBD1. This CDR3 region has 14 residues. Trimming cost V 3 bases and J 5 bases; bases outside gene matches: 4. Looked up from germline, CDR1 is SGHNT and CDR2 is YENEEA.

The chain couples TRBV19 to TRBJ2-4; tentatively, D is TRBD1 or TRBD2 (5 bases each). Germline V gene lookup returns CDR1 LNHDA and CDR2 SQIVND (reference sequence). V shed 4 bases and J shed 0 bases, with 13 bases lying between them. The CDR3 runs to 16 residues. The DNA for the CDR3 is TGTGCCAGTAGTACAGGGTCGGGAATAGCCAAAAACATTCAGTACTTC. Its protein product is CASSTGSGIAKNIQYF.

The V gene is TRBV6-1, the J gene TRBJ2-7, with D possibly matching TRBD2 (5 bases). With 10 bases removed from V and 0 bases from J, the gap between germline ends came to 13 bases. There are 13 residues in the CDR3. Germline V gives CDR1 MNHNS, CDR2 SASEGT. The CDR3 DNA follows: TGTGCCACGAGCGGAACTAGCTCCTACGAGCAGTACTTC. Its protein product is CATSGTSSYEQYF.

V gene TRBV11-3 combines with J gene TRBJ2-2; a weak D match, TRBD2 (5 bases). The CDR3 has 14 amino acids. Germline V gene lookup returns CDR1 SGHNT and CDR2 YENEEA. V shed 1 base and J shed 6 bases, with 9 bases lying between them. The CDR3 here is CASSLGGESGELFF. CDR3 sequence (DNA): TGTGCCAGCAGCTTAGGGGGAGAATCCGGGGAGCTGTTTTTT.

This clonotype has just a few counts. V and J are TRBV28 and TRBJ1-2; D not certain. The CDR3 consists of 13 residues. Germline CDR1 and CDR2: MDHEN and SYDVKM. The V and J ends lost 7 bases and 3 bases respectively, with 12 bases between them. The CDR3 coding sequence is TGTGCCAGCACTGATTTAGGGTACTATGGCTACACCTTC. Protein: CASTDLGYYGYTF.